This T cell receptor (beta chain) was retrieved from a study of T cell responses to AZD1222 COVID-19 vaccine (dated by TCRdb to the early 2020s). With respect to the entire study: AZD1222 recipients with second doses at about 4 weeks or about 12 weeks were pooled, because spike-specific TCR depth and breadth did not differ between schedules. Trial participants were enrolled by age into 18-55, 56-69 and 70-plus year subgroups, with 148, 28 and 57 TCR-sequenced participants respectively. TCR sequencing covered 230 to 250 trial participants: 207 given two doses of AZD1222 and around 25 given two doses of MenACWY control vaccine.

This specimen's time point label, interpreted: baseline before first vaccination. Samples from vaccinated people were obtained from the UK trials COV001 and COV002, which included a single-blind randomized controlled phase 2/3 trial of AZD1222 (ChAdOx1 nCoV-19) in healthy adults. Trial participant PBMC samples were collected at day 0 and day 28 after the second dose for TCRbeta chain sequencing. As for this clone: No cognate antigen has been identified for it. Per-base quality was not reported, and no clone a single base away is much larger than it.

Here V drops 3 bases and J drops 7 bases, and the junction holds 15 bases not matched to any gene. The germline V gene yields SGDLS for CDR1 and YYNGEE for CDR2. Its CDR3 holds 18 amino acids, cysteine through phenylalanine. CDR3 DNA is the only sequence kept; it has 54 bases, read in frame from the first base. The CDR3 regions of human TCRbeta chains were subjected to immunosequencing. In the authors' own workflow: TCRs in the repertoires were matched against a reference library of SARS-CoV-2-specific TCRs that had been generated with the MIRA antigen-specificity platform. Breadth was defined as the fraction of unique TCRs that were SARS-CoV-2-associated. Depth was defined as the fraction of total T cells that were SARS-CoV-2-associated. Using the MIRA data, each spike-specific TCR was mapped to the spike region that the TCR reacts to and placed in a CD4 or CD8 class. Log10-transformed breadth and depth values were compared by one-way ANOVA with Sidak's multiple comparisons tests. TCRdb limited this immuneACCESS table to in-frame rearrangements with V and J called. A share of clones is missing; checked studies link under half to unresolved V genes, and the rest is unexplained. V, J and clone size reflect that table, while D and trimming were determined from the DNA. A total of 120,000 to 150,000 clones appear in this sample, under 95% of them only once. Roughly 4.9% of the sample is taken by the ten largest.

The full study reports these points: No day 14 peak-response samples were available, so repertoires were characterized only after the peak T cell response. Conclusions about previously exposed vaccinees are limited because only 5 or 6 AZD1222 recipients were SARS-CoV-2 seropositive at baseline. Reportedly, close to half of the unique spike-specific TCRs recognized epitopes lying outside the regions that are mutated in the B.1.351 and B.1.1.7 variants. CD4 TCRs associated with the vaccine covered the entire spike protein, and the dominant responses were in regions 160-218 and 743-854. The 56-69-year group was small, and its depth increase did not reach significance, likely because of low power. Participants were mostly white British and included more females than males, and it was suggested by the authors that clonal diversity may have been underestimated. After two AZD1222 doses, both the breadth and the depth of spike-specific TCRs were significantly higher than at day 0 and than in MenACWY recipients.

The sequenced sample was peripheral blood, obtained on day 0 of AZD1222 vaccination. This TCR was sampled from an adult in good health. The chain couples TRBV9 to TRBJ2-1, with 11 bases aligning to TRBD2. The nucleotides are TGTGCCAGCAGCGCAGGAGGAGGATTAGCGGGGGGGCGAAATGAGCAGTTCTTC. Its protein product is CASSAGGGLAGGRNEQFF.